The 21 T cell receptor beta chains in this list originate from one sample, sequenced in a study of response to subunit inactivated influenza vaccine. TCRdb reprocessed the RT-PCR reads with MiXCR, giving one entry per CDR3 protein. The sample holds 550,000 to 650,000 distinct CDR3 sequences, about 10% seen once. Sequencing used PBMCs from blood, obtained on the day of vaccination. Every receptor here comes from a middle-aged man who received an inactivated influenza vaccine.

This clonotype was seen more than once but under ten times. The chain uses TRBV6-2 or TRBV6-3 and TRBJ2-7; D not resolved. Germline CDR1 is MNHEY and CDR2 is SVGEGT. Trimming shortened V by 11 bases and J by 2 bases, and 16 bases separated the two germline ends. The length of the CDR3 is 13 residues. CDR3 sequence reads: CASSDRLTYEQYF. Written as DNA, the CDR3 is TGTGCCTCCTCCGATCGTTTGACCTACGAGCAGTACTTC.

In its sample, this clonotype was seen a few times. This sequence joins TRBV20-1 and TRBJ1-1; D not certain. The germline V and J ends were trimmed by 1 base and 1 base, with 13 bases remaining between them. The CDR3 runs 15 residues. The germline CDR1 and CDR2 sequences are DFQATT and SNEGSKA (reference sequence). The CDR3 nucleotides read TGCAGTGCTAGAGCGGGAACCCGATGGAACACTGAAGCTTTCTTT. This gives the protein CSARAGTRWNTEAFF.

The chain combines TRBV12-3 or TRBV12-4 with TRBJ2-2; 9 bases map to TRBD1. The CDR3 is 17 amino acids. Trimming cost V 6 bases and J 3 bases; bases outside gene matches: 11. In nucleotides, the CDR3 is TGTGCCAGCAGACCCCCCACAGGGGGCGGTTACACCGGGGAGCTGTTTTTT. Amino acids: CASRPPTGGGYTGELFF.

This clonotype was found many times. This chain uses TRBV29-1 with TRBJ2-7, with a weak D call TRBD2 (6 bases). V dropped 7 bases and J dropped 10 bases, with 23 bases sitting between them. The CDR3 has 13 residues. Germline lookup yields CDR1 SQVTM and CDR2 ANQGSEA. CDR3 residues: CSARGRDPFSQYF. The CDR3, as DNA: TGCAGCGCCAGAGGGCGGGACCCTTTTTCTCAGTACTTC.

This clonotype was found a few times. This chain connects TRBV6-2 or TRBV6-3 to TRBJ2-1, with unresolved D. The ends were cut back, 6 bases at V and 10 bases at J, with 13 bases in the middle. The CDR3 is 12 residues long. CDR1 is MNHEY and CDR2 is SVGEGT in the germline V gene. The CDR3: CASSNPPREQFF. CDR3 bases: TGTGCCAGCAGCAACCCACCAAGGGAGCAGTTCTTC.

This clonotype was picked up many times. In DNA form, the CDR3 reads TGTGCCACCAGCAGAGATCCGCCAGGACAAAATTCACCCCTCCACTTT. Its protein product is CATSRDPPGQNSPLHF. The V call is TRBV15, the J call TRBJ1-6; the D gene is possibly TRBD1 (5 bases). V dropped 0 bases and J dropped 7 bases, with 13 bases sitting between them. Per germline, CDR1 LNHNV and CDR2 YYDKDF (reference sequence). CDR3 size: 16 residues.

This sequence joins TRBV4-3 and TRBJ2-1; D is unclear. This CDR3 is 13 amino acids long. Germline V CDR1 and CDR2: LGHNA, YSLEER. Trimming cost V 5 bases and J 8 bases, with 13 bases left between them. The CDR3 DNA follows: TGCGCCAGCAGCGCACGCGTGGGCGATGAGCAGTTCTTC. Protein: CASSARVGDEQFF.

The chain recombines TRBV19 with TRBJ1-2; D not certain. This CDR3 is built from 12 residues. CDR1 is LNHDA, CDR2 SQIVND, per germline (reference sequence). V was trimmed by 7 bases and J by 4 bases, leaving 10 bases between them. The CDR3 is CASTRTAYGYTF. Here the CDR3 DNA reads TGTGCCAGTACCCGGACGGCCTATGGCTACACCTTC.

This chain uses TRBV5-1 with TRBJ2-7; D ambiguous. Trimming stripped 4 bases from V and 2 bases from J, with 13 bases between. The CDR3 contains 14 residues. Per germline, CDR1 SGHRS and CDR2 YFSETQ. The CDR3 loop reads CASSLVDGTYEQYF. The CDR3 nucleotides are TGCGCCAGCAGCCTAGTAGACGGAACCTACGAGCAGTACTTC.

This clonotype was seen more than once but under ten times. V is TRBV7-9 and J is TRBJ2-1; D remains ambiguous. CDR1 and CDR2 (germline): SEHNR, FQNEAQ (reference sequence). The CDR3 spans 14 residues. The V gene lost 7 bases and the J gene lost 0 bases, with 10 bases spanning the gap. The CDR3 DNA reads as TGTGCCAGCACAGCAGGAAGCTCCTACAATGAGCAGTTCTTC. Its translation is CASTAGSSYNEQFF.

The chain recombines TRBV28 with TRBJ2-1, with unresolved D. The CDR3 runs 14 residues. The V and J ends lost 8 bases and 9 bases respectively, with 20 bases between them. Germline CDR1 and CDR2: MDHEN and SYDVKM. CDR3 in amino acids: CASALRARSTEQFF. CDR3 nucleotides: TGTGCCAGCGCTCTTCGAGCCCGGTCGACTGAGCAGTTCTTC.

This clonotype was observed a handful of times. V usage is TRBV12-3 or TRBV12-4 and J usage is TRBJ2-3; 7 bases agree with TRBD2. Trimming took 7 bases from V and 0 from J; bases not matched to a gene: 4. The CDR3 has 14 residues. In DNA, the CDR3 is TGTGCCAGCAAAGGGAGGGCTAGCACAGATACGCAGTATTTT. Encoded protein: CASKGRASTDTQYF.

This clonotype was observed a handful of times. This chain joins TRBV4-1 and TRBJ2-1; no clear D gene. V was pared by 1 base and J by 2 bases, with 12 bases between. The germline V gene encodes CDR1 MGHRA and CDR2 YSYEKL. This CDR3 spans 16 amino acids. The DNA of the CDR3 is TGCGCCAGCAGCCAAGTGGAGCACCCTCCCTACAATGAGCAGTTCTTC. Amino acid sequence: CASSQVEHPPYNEQFF.

There are many counts of this clonotype. The rearrangement links TRBV7-8 to TRBJ2-4; D might be TRBD1 or TRBD2, each matching 5 bases. The CDR3 runs 14 residues. The germline CDR1 and CDR2 sequences are SGHVS and FQNEAQ. Trimming removed 1 base at V and 3 bases at J, with 7 bases between. CDR3: CASSLGGVKNIQYF. The CDR3 DNA reads TGTGCCAGCAGCTTAGGAGGGGTCAAAAACATTCAGTACTTC.

The chain recombines TRBV20-1 with TRBJ1-5; tentative D call: TRBD1 (6 bases). The CDR3 consists of 18 residues. Trimming took 3 bases from V and 4 from J, leaving 25 bases between them. Germline values: CDR1 DFQATT, CDR2 SNEGSKA (reference sequence). CDR3 in DNA: TGCAGTGCTAGGTTAAAAGGGGGTTGGGGGGGCCTAAATCAGCCCCAGCATTTT. The encoded protein is CSARLKGGWGGLNQPQHF.

For this clonotype: The junction does not match germline at one end; this may be a read error. The chain combines TRBV7-9 with TRBJ1-1, with TRBD1 as a possible D gene (5 bases). The CDR3 covers 13 residues. Germline values: CDR1 SEHNR, CDR2 FQNEAQ (reference sequence). In DNA, the CDR3 is TGTGCCTGCAGGAGTGGGAACGGGGGTGAAGCTTTCTTT. The encoded protein is CACRSGNGGEAFF.

Only a few counts were recorded for this clonotype. This chain connects TRBV27 to TRBJ2-1; 8 positions match TRBD1. This CDR3 contains 15 residues. CDR1 and CDR2 from the germline V gene are MNHEY and SMNVEV (reference sequence). The J segment lost 6 bases and the V segment lost 2 bases, leaving 6 bases of the junction unmatched. The CDR3 region has the DNA TGTGCCAGCAGTTTAAGGACAGGGTTGTCCAATGAGCAGTTCTTC. Translating gives CASSLRTGLSNEQFF.

This chain uses TRBV25-1 with TRBJ2-1; 9 bases fit TRBD2. The CDR3 runs 15 residues. Germline CDR1 and CDR2: MGHDK and SYGVNS. Trimming at V came to 0 bases and at J to 3 bases, leaving 0 bases not matched to a gene. The CDR3 DNA sequence: TGTGCCAGCAGTGAATATAGCGGGAGCTACAATGAGCAGTTCTTC. As protein: CASSEYSGSYNEQFF.

The chain is built from TRBV27 and TRBJ2-7; 7 bases map to TRBD2. CDR1 and CDR2 (germline): MNHEY, SMNVEV (reference sequence). J gave up 0 bases and V 6 bases, and 8 bases lay outside the gene matches. The CDR3 covers 15 residues. CDR3 sequence reads: CASSPTSAGSYEQYF. For the CDR3, the DNA is TGTGCCAGCAGCCCTACTAGCGCCGGCTCCTACGAGCAGTACTTC.

J is TRBJ2-1 and V is TRBV12-3 or TRBV12-4; D uncertain. The CDR3 covers 14 residues. The V end was cut by 6 bases, the J end by 10 bases, with 19 bases between. CDR3 sequence: CASSLLSRLGEQFF. The CDR3 bases are TGTGCCAGCAGCTTGCTGTCTCGCTTGGGGGAGCAGTTCTTC.

This clonotype was recorded a few times. The V call is TRBV20-1, the J call TRBJ1-3; 9 bases fit TRBD1. The CDR3 covers 14 residues. V gave up 3 bases and J gave up 3 bases; unmatched junction bases: 3. Germline loops: CDR1 DFQATT, CDR2 SNEGSKA (reference sequence). CDR3 sequence (DNA): TGCAGTGCTAGGGGACAGGGAAGTGGAAACACCATATATTTT. Translation gives CSARGQGSGNTIYF.